The 3 T cell receptor beta chains presented below share a single source sample, sequenced in a study of blood T cells in healthy people across ages. Primed by a sample-barcoded 5' primer and a J-beta primer mix, a second PCR proceeded for 7 to 11 cycles. Each CDR3 protein is one row after TCRdb ran MiXCR on the 5' RACE reads. The sample contains roughly 1,700,000 distinct CDR3 sequences, 28% of which appear only once. Material: blood. These receptors all stem from a woman aged 25 to 45 in good health.

There are a few counts of this clonotype. The chain is built from TRBV7-2 and TRBJ2-2, with TRBD1 identical over 8 bases. There are 15 residues in the CDR3. The V gene's germline CDR1 is SGHTA and CDR2 FQGNSA. Trimming cost V 5 bases and J 1 base; bases outside gene matches: 3. As DNA, the CDR3 is TGTGCCAGCAGCCAGGGGACAGGGAACACCGGGGAGCTGTTTTTT. It encodes CASSQGTGNTGELFF. Combining the CDR3 with reference TRBV7-2 and TRBJ2-2 gives the whole variable domain GAGVSQSPSNKVTEKGKDVELRCDPISGHTALYWYRQSLGQGLEFLIYFQGNSAPDKSGLPSDRFSAERTGGSVSTLTIQRTQQEDSAVYLCASSQGTGNTGELFFGEGSRLTVL.

The table lists this clonotype with many counts. V usage is TRBV7-2 and J usage is TRBJ2-1, with 9 bases matching TRBD2. Germline lookup yields CDR1 SGHTA and CDR2 FQGNSA. Germline trimming cut 5 bases from V and 14 bases from J; bases unmatched to any gene: 13. This CDR3 contains 14 residues. The CDR3: CASSPTFAGGPKFF. Written as DNA, the CDR3 is TGTGCCAGCAGCCCTACCTTCGCGGGAGGGCCGAAGTTCTTC.

The V call is TRBV18, the J call TRBJ1-2; unclear D gene. This CDR3 contains 14 residues. V gave up 3 bases and J gave up 3 bases, with 11 bases separating them. Germline CDR1 is KGHSH and CDR2 is LQKENI. The CDR3 sequence is CASSPEAGDYGYTF. The CDR3 region has the DNA TGTGCCAGCTCACCCGAGGCGGGAGACTATGGCTACACCTTC.